This TCR beta chain derives from a study of cytomegalovirus exposure and HLA in healthy donors. Whole-study results and caveats: A later analysis linked a missense DCLRE1C variant to TCR beta V- and J-gene trimming.

The germline V and J ends were trimmed by 8 bases and 6 bases, with 14 bases remaining between them. Germline CDR1 reads MNHNS; CDR2 reads SASEGT. The CDR3 is 13 residues long. Primers: 60 Vbeta forward and 13 Jbeta reverse. Libraries were prepared by immunoSEQ multiplex PCR; TCRdb keeps only in-frame clonotypes and omits some of them. The repertoire has 150,000 or so clones, approximately 80% of them found once; the top ten carry about 3.7%. A note on this clone: Its antigen is unknown.

The rearrangement joins TRBV6-1 to TRBJ2-1; tentatively, D is TRBD2 (6 bases). Material for sequencing was PBMCs. The sequence came from a male donor in good health and CMV-seronegative. In DNA form, the CDR3 reads TGTGCCAGCGGTCGGAGGGGCGGCAATGAGCAGTTCTTC. Protein product: CASGRRGGNEQFF.